This T cell receptor beta chain was identified in a study of Tregs in tolerant kidney transplant recipients. Study results and caveats: Some patients' samples used different primers over time, so nucleotide sequences weren't comparable. In tolerant patients, donor-specific Tregs outgrew total Tregs, suggesting antigen-driven expansion.

Mixed chimerism was transient after nonmyeloablative marrow transplants from related graft donors. Measured with immunoSEQ multiplex PCR; TCRdb has only the in-frame clones, and not every one. Its listing shows roughly 15,000 clones. Germline V lookup: CDR1 SEHNR, CDR2 FQNEAQ (reference sequence). This CDR3 has 14 amino acids. For this clone: The antigen is not known. Sequencing ends 3 residues short of the CDR3 end; the germline J gene provides the rest.

Here the sequenced sample was CD8+ T cells from blood (PBMCs), taken 6 months after the transplant. The rearrangement uses TRBV7-9 and TRBJ2-4; no firm D call. The receptor comes from a human patient who received a combined kidney and bone marrow transplant. Some T cells could come from the graft donor. The CDR3 loop reads CASSSTSFADGQYF. The part of the CDR3 DNA that was read is TGTGCCAGCAGCTCCACCTCGTTTGCGGATGGT. Full variable domain (rest looked up from reference TRBV7-9 and TRBJ2-4): DTGVSQNPRHKITKRGQNVTFRCDPISEHNRLYWYRQTLGQGPEFLTYFQNEAQLEKSRLLSDRFSAERPKGSFSTLEIQRTEQGDSAMYLCASSSTSFADGQYFGAGTRLSVL.